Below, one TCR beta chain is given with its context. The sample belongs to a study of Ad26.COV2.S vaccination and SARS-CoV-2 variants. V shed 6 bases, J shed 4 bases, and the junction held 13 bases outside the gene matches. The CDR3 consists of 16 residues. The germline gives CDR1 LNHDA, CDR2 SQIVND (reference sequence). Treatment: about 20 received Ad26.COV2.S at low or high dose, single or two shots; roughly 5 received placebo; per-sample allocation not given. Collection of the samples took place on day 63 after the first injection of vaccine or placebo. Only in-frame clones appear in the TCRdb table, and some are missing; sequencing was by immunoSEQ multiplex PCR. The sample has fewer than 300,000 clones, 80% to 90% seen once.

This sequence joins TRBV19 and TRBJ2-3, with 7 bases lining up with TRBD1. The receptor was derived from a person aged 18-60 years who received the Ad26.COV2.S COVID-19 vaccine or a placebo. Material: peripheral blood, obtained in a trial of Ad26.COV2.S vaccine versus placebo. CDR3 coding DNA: TGTGCCAGTAGCCCCCTACAGGGGTGGGAAGCAGATACGCAGTATTTT. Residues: CASSPLQGWEADTQYF.